This T cell receptor beta chain was sequenced during a study of a mutant IDH1 vaccine in newly diagnosed glioma (dated by TCRdb to the early 2020s). In the study overall: Across visits V03 through V10, patients got a total of eight vaccinations, given in weeks 1, 3, 5, 7, 11, 15, 19 and 23. Vaccination was initiated 4-6 weeks after radiotherapy alone, or concurrently with temozolomide cycles in the chemotherapy-containing groups. Of the approximately 30 treated patients, about 62% were male and around 40% were female, and the mean age was approximately 39 years. Before enrollment, patients had received standard therapy of radiotherapy alone, temozolomide alone, or radiochemotherapy with temozolomide; most received the combination. Peripheral blood was drawn at six visits: V03 (baseline), V05, V07, V10, V12 and V13. Longitudinal TCRB deep sequencing was performed for about two dozen treated patients wherever samples were available for exploratory analyses.

Details on this clone: Its cognate antigen has yet to be identified. Base qualities were left out, and no much larger clone turns up one base away.

What the time point label conveys for this sample: week 23, last vaccination. A 20-mer mutant IDH1 peptide at 300 micrograms in Montanide made up each vaccine dose, which was injected subcutaneously together with topical imiquimod. The donors had newly diagnosed IDH1-mutant astrocytomas of WHO grade 3 or 4 that showed loss of nuclear ATRX. The samples were drawn from NOA16, a multicentre, single-arm, open-label phase I trial in Germany that tested a mutant IDH1 peptide vaccine in humans for the first time. Genomic DNA for TCRB sequencing was extracted from EDTA blood using the DNeasy Blood and Tissue Kit. Trimming takes 5 bases off V and 4 bases off J; junction bases not matched to a gene: 12. CDR1 PRHDT and CDR2 FYEKMQ are derived from the germline V gene (reference sequence). The CDR3 runs 17 amino acids, cysteine and phenylalanine included. Only CDR3 DNA is held: 51 bases, read in frame from base 1.

Libraries were built with the immunoSEQ multiplex PCR assay. Rearranged TCR beta chain sequences were amplified using the hsTCRB Kit according to the manufacturer's protocol. TCRB libraries were sequenced on an Illumina MiSeq. The original pipeline was this. The kit vendor's proprietary platform handled demultiplexing, trimming and gene mapping. Entries here come from immuneACCESS through TCRdb and include only in-frame sequences with V and J called. Some clones fail to appear in such tables; in the studies checked, an unresolved V gene covers under half of the shortfall, and the cause of the remainder is unknown. The DNA was the basis for D and trimming; V, J and clone size are from that table. The sample data list 77,000 or so clones, and around 85% of these were observed just once. The ten biggest clones cover 0.75% to 0.95% of the sample. The full study reports these points: Immune responses induced by the vaccine were seen in 90% to 95% of patients across multiple MHC alleles. Selection of PBMC samples for TCRB deep sequencing was based on availability. Changes in the top peripheral T cell clonotypes picked up by TCRB sequencing did not appear to be linked to pseudoprogression. The authors stated that sample limitations prevented analyses of patient blood samples from being reproduced.

This specimen consisted of PBMCs, obtained from a glioma patient whose treatment included an IDH1 peptide vaccine. This receptor chain uses TRBV13 and TRBJ1-3; 9 bases in between match TRBD1. This TCR was sampled from a woman aged 45 to 65 with glioma. The CDR3 amino acid sequence is: CASSPRTGVILGNTIYF. The bases read TGTGCCAGCAGCCCACGGACAGGGGTAATATTAGGAAACACCATATATTTT.